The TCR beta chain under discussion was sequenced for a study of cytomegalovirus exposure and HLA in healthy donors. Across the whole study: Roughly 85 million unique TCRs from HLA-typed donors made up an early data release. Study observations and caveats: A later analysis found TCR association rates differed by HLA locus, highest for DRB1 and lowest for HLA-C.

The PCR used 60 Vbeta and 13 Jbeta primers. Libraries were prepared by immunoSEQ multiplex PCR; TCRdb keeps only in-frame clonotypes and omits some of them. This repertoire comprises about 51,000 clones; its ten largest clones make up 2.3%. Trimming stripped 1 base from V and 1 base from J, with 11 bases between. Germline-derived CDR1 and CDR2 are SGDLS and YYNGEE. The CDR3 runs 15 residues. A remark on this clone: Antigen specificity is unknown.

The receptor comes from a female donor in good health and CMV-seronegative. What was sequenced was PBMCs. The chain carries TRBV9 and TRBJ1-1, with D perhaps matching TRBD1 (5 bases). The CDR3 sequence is CASSVTGITNTEAFF. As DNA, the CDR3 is TGTGCCAGCAGCGTAACAGGTATCACGAACACTGAAGCTTTCTTT.